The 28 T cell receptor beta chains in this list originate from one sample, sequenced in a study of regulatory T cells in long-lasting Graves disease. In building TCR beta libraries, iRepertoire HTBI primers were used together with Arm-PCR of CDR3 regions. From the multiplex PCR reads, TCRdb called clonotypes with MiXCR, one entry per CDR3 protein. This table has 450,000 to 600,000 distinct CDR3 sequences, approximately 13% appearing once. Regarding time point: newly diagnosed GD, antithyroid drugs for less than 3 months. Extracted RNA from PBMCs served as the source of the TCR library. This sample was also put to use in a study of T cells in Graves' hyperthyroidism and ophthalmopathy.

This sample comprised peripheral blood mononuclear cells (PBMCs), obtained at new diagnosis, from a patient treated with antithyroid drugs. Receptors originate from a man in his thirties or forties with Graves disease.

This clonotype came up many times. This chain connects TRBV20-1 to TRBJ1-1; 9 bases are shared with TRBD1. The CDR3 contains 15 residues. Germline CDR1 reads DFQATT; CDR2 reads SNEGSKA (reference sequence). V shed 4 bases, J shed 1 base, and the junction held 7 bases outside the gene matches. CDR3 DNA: TGCAGTGCTACCCCCGGGACAGGGTGGAACACTGAAGCTTTCTTT. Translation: CSATPGTGWNTEAFF.

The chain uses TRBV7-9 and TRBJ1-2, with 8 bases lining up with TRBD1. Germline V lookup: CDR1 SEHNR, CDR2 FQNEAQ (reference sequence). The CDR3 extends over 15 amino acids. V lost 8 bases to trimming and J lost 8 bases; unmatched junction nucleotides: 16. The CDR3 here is CASARSGGATRGYTF. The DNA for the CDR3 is TGTGCCAGCGCCAGGTCAGGGGGCGCTACGCGGGGCTACACCTTC.

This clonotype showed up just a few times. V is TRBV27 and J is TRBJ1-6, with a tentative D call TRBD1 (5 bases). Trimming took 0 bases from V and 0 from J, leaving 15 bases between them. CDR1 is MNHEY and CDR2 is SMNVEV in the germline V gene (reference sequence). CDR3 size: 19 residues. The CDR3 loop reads CASSLSTPTGFSYNSPLHF. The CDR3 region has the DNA TGTGCCAGCAGTTTATCGACACCTACAGGTTTCTCCTATAATTCACCCCTCCACTTT.

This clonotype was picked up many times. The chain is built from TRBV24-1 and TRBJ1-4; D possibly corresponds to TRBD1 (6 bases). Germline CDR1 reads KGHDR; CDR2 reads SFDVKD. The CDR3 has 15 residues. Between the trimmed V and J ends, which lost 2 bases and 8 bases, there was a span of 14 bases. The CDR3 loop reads CATSDSRQAREKLFF. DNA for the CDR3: TGTGCCACCAGTGATTCCAGACAGGCGCGGGAAAAACTGTTTTTT.

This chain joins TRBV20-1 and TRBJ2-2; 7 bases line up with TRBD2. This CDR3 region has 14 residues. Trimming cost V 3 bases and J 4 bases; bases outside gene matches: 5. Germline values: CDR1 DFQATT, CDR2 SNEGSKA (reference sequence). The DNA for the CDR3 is TGCAGTGCTAGTCCGGGAGGAACCACCGGGGAGCTGTTTTTT. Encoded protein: CSASPGGTTGELFF.

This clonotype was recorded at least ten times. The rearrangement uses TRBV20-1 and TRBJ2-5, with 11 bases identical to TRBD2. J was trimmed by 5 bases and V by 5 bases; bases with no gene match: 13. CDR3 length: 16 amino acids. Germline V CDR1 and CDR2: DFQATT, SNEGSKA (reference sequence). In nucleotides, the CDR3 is TGCAGTGCTCTCCTCGACTTAGCGGGAGGGTATGAGACCCAGTACTTC. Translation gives CSALLDLAGGYETQYF.

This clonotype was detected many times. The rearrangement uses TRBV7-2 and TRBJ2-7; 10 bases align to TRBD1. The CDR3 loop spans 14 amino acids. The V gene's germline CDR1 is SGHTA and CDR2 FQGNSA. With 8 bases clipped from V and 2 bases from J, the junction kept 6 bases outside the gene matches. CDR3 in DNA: TGTGCCAGCCTTTCCGGGACAGGGGCCTACGAGCAGTACTTC. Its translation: CASLSGTGAYEQYF.

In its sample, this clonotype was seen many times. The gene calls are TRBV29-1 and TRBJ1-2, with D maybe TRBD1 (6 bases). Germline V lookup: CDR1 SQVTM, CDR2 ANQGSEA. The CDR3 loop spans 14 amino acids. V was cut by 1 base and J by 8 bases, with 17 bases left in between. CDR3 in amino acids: CSVEGGDTLSGYTF. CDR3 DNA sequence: TGCAGCGTTGAAGGTGGGGACACACTATCCGGCTACACCTTC. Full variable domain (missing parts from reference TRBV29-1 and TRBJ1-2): SAVISQKPSRDICQRGTSLTIQCQVDSQVTMMFWYRQQPGQSLTLIATANQGSEATYESGFVIDKFPISRPNLTFSTLTVSNMSPEDSSIYLCSVEGGDTLSGYTFGSGTRLTVV.

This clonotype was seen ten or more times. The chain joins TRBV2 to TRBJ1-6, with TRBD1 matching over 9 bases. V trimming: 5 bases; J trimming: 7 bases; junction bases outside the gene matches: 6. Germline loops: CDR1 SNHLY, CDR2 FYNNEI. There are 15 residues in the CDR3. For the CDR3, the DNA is TGTGCCAGCAGTTTCCTTGACAGGGGGAATTCACCCCTCCACTTT. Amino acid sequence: CASSFLDRGNSPLHF.

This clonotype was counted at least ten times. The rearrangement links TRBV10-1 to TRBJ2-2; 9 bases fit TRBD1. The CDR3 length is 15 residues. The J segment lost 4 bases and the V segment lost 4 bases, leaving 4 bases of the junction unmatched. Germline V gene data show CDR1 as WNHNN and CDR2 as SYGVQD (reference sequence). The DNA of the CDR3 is TGCGCCAGCAGTGGGACAGGGGCTGGCACCGGGGAGCTGTTTTTT. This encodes CASSGTGAGTGELFF.

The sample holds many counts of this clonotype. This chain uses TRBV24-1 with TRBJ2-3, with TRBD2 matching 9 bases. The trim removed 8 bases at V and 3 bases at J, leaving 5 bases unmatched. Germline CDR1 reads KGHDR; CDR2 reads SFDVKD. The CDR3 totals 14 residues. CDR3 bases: TGTGCCACCAAGCTTAGCGGGAGAACAGATACGCAGTATTTT. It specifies CATKLSGRTDTQYF.

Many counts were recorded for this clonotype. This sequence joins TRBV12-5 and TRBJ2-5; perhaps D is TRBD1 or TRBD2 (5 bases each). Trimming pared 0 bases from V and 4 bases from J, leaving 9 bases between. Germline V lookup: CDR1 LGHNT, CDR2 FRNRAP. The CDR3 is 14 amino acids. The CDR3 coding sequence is TGTGCTAGTGGTTTGGTTCCGGGGCCAGAGACCCAGTACTTC. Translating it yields CASGLVPGPETQYF. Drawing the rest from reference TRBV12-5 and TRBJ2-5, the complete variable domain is DARVTQTPRHKVTEMGQEVTMRCQPILGHNTVFWYRQTMMQGLELLAYFRNRAPLDDSGMPKDRFSAEMPDATLATLKIQPSEPRDSAVYFCASGLVPGPETQYFGPGTRLLVL.

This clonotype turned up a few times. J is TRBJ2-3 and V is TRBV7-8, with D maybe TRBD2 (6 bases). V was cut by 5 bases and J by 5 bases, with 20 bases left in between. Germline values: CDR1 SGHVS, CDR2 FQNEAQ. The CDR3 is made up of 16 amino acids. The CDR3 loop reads CASSPTRAGLGDTQYF. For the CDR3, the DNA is TGTGCCAGCAGCCCCACGAGAGCGGGTTTGGGAGATACGCAGTATTTT.

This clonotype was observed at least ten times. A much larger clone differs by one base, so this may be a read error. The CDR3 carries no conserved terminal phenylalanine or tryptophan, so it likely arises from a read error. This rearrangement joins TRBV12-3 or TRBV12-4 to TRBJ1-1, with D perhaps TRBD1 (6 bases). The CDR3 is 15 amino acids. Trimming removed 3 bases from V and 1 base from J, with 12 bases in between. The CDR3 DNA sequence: TGTGCCAGCAGTTTCTTAGGGGGGGCGAACACTGAAGCTTTCCTT. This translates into CASSFLGGANTEAFL.

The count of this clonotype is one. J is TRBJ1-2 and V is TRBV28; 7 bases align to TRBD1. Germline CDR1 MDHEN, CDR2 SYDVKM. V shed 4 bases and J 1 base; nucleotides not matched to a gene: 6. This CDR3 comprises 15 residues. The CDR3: CASSSPTGHNYGYTF. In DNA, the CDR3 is TGTGCCAGCAGTTCACCGACAGGGCATAACTATGGCTACACCTTC.

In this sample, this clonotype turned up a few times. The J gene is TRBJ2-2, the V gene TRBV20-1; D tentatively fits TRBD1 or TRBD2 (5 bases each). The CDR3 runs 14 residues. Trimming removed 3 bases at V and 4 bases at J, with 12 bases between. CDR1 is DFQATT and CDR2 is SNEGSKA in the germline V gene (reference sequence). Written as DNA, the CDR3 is TGCAGTGCTAGGCGGGTTGGGGGCACCGGGGAGCTGTTTTTT. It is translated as CSARRVGGTGELFF.

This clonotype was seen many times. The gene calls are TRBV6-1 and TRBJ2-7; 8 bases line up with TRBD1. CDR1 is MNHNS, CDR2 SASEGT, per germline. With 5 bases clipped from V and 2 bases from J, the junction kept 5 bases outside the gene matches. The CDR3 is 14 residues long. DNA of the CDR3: TGTGCCAGCAGTAGACAGGGGAGCCCCTACGAGCAGTACTTC. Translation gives CASSRQGSPYEQYF.

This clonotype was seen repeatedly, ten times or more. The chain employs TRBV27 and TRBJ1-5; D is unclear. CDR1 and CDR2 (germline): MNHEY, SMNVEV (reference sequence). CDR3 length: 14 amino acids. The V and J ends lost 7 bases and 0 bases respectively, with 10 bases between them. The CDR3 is CASMQLYSNQPQHF. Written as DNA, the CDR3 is TGTGCCAGCATGCAGCTCTATAGCAATCAGCCCCAGCATTTT.

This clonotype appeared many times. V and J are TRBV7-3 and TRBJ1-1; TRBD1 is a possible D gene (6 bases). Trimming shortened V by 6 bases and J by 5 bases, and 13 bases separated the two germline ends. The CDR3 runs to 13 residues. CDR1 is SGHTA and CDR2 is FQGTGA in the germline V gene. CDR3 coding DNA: TGTGCCAGCAGTTACAGGGAGGGGACTGAAGCTTTCTTT. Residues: CASSYREGTEAFF.

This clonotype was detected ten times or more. CDR3 in amino acids: CASLHSGGRVREQYF. The DNA for the CDR3 is TGTGCCAGCCTCCACTCAGGGGGCCGGGTTCGGGAGCAGTACTTC. The V call is TRBV2, the J call TRBJ2-7; the match to TRBD1 covers 8 bases. There are 15 residues in the CDR3. Germline lookup yields CDR1 SNHLY and CDR2 FYNNEI. The J segment lost 7 bases and the V segment lost 8 bases, leaving 16 bases of the junction unmatched.

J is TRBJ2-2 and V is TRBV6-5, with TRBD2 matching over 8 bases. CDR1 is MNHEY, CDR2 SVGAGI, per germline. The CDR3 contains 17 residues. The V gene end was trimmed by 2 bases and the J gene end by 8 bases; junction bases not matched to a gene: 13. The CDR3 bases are TGTGCCAGCAGTTACCCGAGATCGGGAGGGCCGGGTGGGGAGCTGTTTTTT. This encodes CASSYPRSGGPGGELFF.

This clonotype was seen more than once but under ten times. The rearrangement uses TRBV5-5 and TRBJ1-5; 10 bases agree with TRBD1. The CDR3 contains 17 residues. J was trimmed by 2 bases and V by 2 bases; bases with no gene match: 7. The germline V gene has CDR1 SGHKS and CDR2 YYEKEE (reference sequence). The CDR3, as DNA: TGTGCCAGCAGCTTATCCCCTGGGACAGGGGGCAATCAGCCCCAGCATTTT. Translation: CASSLSPGTGGNQPQHF.

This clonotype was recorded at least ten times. CDR3 DNA sequence: TGTGCCAGCACCCCCGGGGGAGAGGGGACCACTGAAGCTTTCTTT. It translates to CASTPGGEGTTEAFF. The chain joins TRBV6-1 to TRBJ1-1; weak D call: TRBD1 (5 bases). Per germline, CDR1 MNHNS and CDR2 SASEGT. V shed 7 bases and J shed 4 bases, with 19 bases lying between them. The CDR3 consists of 15 residues.

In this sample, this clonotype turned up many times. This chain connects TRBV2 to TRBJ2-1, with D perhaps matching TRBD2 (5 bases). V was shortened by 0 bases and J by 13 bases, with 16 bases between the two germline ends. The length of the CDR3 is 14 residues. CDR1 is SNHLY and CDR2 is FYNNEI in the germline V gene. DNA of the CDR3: TGTGCCAGCAGTGAAGCCCTCCGGGGTAGATCCCAGTTCTTC. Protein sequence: CASSEALRGRSQFF.

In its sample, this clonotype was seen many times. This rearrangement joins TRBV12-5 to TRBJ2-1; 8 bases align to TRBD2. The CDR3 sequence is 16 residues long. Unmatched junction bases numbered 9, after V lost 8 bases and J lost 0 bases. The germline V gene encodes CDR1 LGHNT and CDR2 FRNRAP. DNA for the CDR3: TGTGCTAGTCCTTTCGGGGGGGCTCGCTCCTACAATGAGCAGTTCTTC. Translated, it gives CASPFGGARSYNEQFF. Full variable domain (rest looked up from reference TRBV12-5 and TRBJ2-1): DARVTQTPRHKVTEMGQEVTMRCQPILGHNTVFWYRQTMMQGLELLAYFRNRAPLDDSGMPKDRFSAEMPDATLATLKIQPSEPRDSAVYFCASPFGGARSYNEQFFGPGTRLTVL.

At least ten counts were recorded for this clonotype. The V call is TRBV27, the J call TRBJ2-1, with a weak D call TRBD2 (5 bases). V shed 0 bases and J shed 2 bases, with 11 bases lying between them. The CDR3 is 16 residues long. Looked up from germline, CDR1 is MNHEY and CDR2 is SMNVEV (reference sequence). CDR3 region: CASSLSMGVAYNEQFF. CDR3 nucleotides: TGTGCCAGCAGTTTATCGATGGGAGTGGCCTACAATGAGCAGTTCTTC.

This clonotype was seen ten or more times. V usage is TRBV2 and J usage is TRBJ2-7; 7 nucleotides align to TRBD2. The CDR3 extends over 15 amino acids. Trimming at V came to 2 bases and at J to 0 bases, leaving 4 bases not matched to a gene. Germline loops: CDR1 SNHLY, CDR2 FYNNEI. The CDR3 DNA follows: TGTGCCAGCAGTGAACCGCGGGAGAGCTCCTACGAGCAGTACTTC. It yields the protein CASSEPRESSYEQYF.

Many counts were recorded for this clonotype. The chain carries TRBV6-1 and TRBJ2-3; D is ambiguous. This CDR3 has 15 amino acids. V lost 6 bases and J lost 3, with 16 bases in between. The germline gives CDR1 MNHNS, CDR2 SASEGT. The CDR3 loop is CASSLGKVTTDTQYF. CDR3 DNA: TGTGCCAGCAGCCTAGGTAAAGTGACGACAGATACGCAGTATTTT.